The rows below give T cell receptor beta chains drawn from one sample of a study of cytomegalovirus exposure and HLA in healthy donors. Using immunoSEQ multiplex PCR, the repertoire was profiled, and TCRdb retains in-frame clones only, with some absent. Among 150,000 to 200,000 clones listed, roughly 82% were seen once. Sample: PBMCs. The receptors originated from a woman under 30 in good health and CMV-seronegative. CDR3s include the opening cysteine and the closing phenylalanine or tryptophan. D genes are given only for firm matches. Rows give clone size only sometimes, using once, few, many, or a class for an expanded clone.

D gene	clone size	J gene	V gene	CDR3 DNA	CDR3 protein
-	-	TRBJ2-3	TRBV5-1	TGCGCCAGCAGCTTGTGGTCCCCGGGAGGCACAGATACGCAGTATTTT	CASSLWSPGGTDTQYF
-	-	TRBJ2-1	TRBV5-1	TGCGCCAGCAGTTATCGGGAAGGCGGGAATGAGCAGTTCTTC	CASSYREGGNEQFF
-	-	TRBJ1-2	TRBV5-8	TGTGCCAGCAGCGAGTTATTTCCCGGGGGGGTCCCCGATCGCTATGGCTACACCTTC	CASSELFPGGVPDRYGYTF
-	-	TRBJ2-3	TRBV2	TGTGCCAGCAGTGGACAGACCACAGATACGCAGTATTTT	CASSGQTTDTQYF
-	-	TRBJ2-7	TRBV19	TGTGCCAGTAGTATGCGGGGACGGCAGCCCTACGAGCAGTACTTC	CASSMRGRQPYEQYF
TRBD2	few	TRBJ2-7	TRBV6-5	TGTGCCAGCACGCGGGGGTACGAGCAGTACTTC	CASTRGYEQYF
-	-	TRBJ1-1	TRBV6-1	TGTGCCAGCAGTGAAGGGAGGGGCACTGAAGCTTTCTTT	CASSEGRGTEAFF
TRBD2	-	TRBJ2-3	TRBV5-1	TGCGCCAGCAGCTTGGGCTCGGCTAGCGGGGGGACAGATACGCAGTATTTT	CASSLGSASGGTDTQYF
TRBD1	-	TRBJ2-3	TRBV5-1	TGCGCCAGCAGCTCACTCCCCGACAGGGGGGGCACAGATACGCAGTATTTT	CASSSLPDRGGTDTQYF
TRBD1	-	TRBJ2-6	TRBV9	TGTGCCAGCAGGGGCAACCCGGGACAGGGAGGGTCTGGGGCCAACGTCCTGACTTTC	CASRGNPGQGGSGANVLTF
-	-	TRBJ2-7	TRBV6-1	TGTGCCAGCAGAGACAGAGGCTACGAGCAGTACTTC	CASRDRGYEQYF
TRBD1	-	TRBJ2-1	TRBV29-1	TGCAGCGTTGAATTGGGACAGGGGCCCTACAATGAGCAGTTCTTC	CSVELGQGPYNEQFF
-	-	TRBJ1-1	TRBV13	TGTGCCAGCAGCTTGGGGGCGTCTGAAGCTTTCTTT	CASSLGASEAFF
TRBD1	-	TRBJ1-4	TRBV6-5	TGTGCCAGCAGTTACTTCGGACAGGGGAATGAAAAACTGTTTTTT	CASSYFGQGNEKLFF
TRBD2	-	TRBJ2-5	TRBV12-5	TGTGCTAGTGGTTCTGGGACTAGCGGGAACCAAGAGACCCAGTACTTC	CASGSGTSGNQETQYF
TRBD1	-	TRBJ2-7	TRBV7-8	TGTGCCAGCAGCTTGGTTTTCGGCGCTGAGGGACAGGGACTTCCCTACGAGCAGTACTTC	CASSLVFGAEGQGLPYEQYF
-	-	TRBJ2-2	TRBV5-1	TGCGCCAGCAGCTGGGACCCGAAGGAAGCGGGCCGAACCGGGGAGCTGTTTTTT	CASSWDPKEAGRTGELFF
-	once	TRBJ1-2	TRBV7-7	TGTGCCAGCAGCTACCGAAAGGACAGAAACTATGGCTACACCTTC	CASSYRKDRNYGYTF
-	-	TRBJ2-7	TRBV6-1	TGTGCCAGCAGTGAAGCCCTTGTAACAGTATTCTCCTACGAGCAGTACTTC	CASSEALVTVFSYEQYF
TRBD1	-	TRBJ1-4	TRBV19	TGTGCCAGTAGTATTTCGGGGACTGGGACAGGGGCAAGAAAACTGTTTTTT	CASSISGTGTGARKLFF
-	-	TRBJ2-2	TRBV6-5	TGTGCCAGCAGTTACCCCGACACCGGGGAGCTGTTTTTT	CASSYPDTGELFF
TRBD1	-	TRBJ2-6	TRBV25-1	TGTGCCAGCACCGGACAGGCTCAGGTAGCCGCTGGGGCCAACGTCCTGACTTTC	CASTGQAQVAAGANVLTF
TRBD2	-	TRBJ2-1	TRBV14	TGTGCCAGCAGGGACCCCCGGGAGGGATTCCTCCTTGATGAGCAGTTCTTC	CASRDPREGFLLDEQFF
-	-	TRBJ2-2	TRBV7-3	TGTGCCAGCAGCAACGGGGTCACCGGGGAGCTGTTTTTT	CASSNGVTGELFF
TRBD2	-	TRBJ2-3	TRBV6-1	TGTGCCAGCAGTGAAAGAGCGGGGGGGCCCCTGGATACGCAGTATTTT	CASSERAGGPLDTQYF
-	-	TRBJ1-5	TRBV5-6	TGTGCCAGCAGCTTAGGGTTGGAGGGCAATCAGCCCCAGCATTTT	CASSLGLEGNQPQHF
TRBD2	-	TRBJ2-7	TRBV2	TGTGCCAGCAGTGAAGCAACAAGCGGGAACTCCTACGAGCAGTACTTC	CASSEATSGNSYEQYF
TRBD2	-	TRBJ2-1	TRBV10-3	TGTGCCATCAGTGAGAAAGGAGCGGGGCAAAATGAGCAGTTCTTC	CAISEKGAGQNEQFF
-	once	TRBJ2-5	TRBV23-1	TGCGCCAGCAGTCAGACCGGGCCTCCGGGAAAAGAGACCCAGTACTTC	CASSQTGPPGKETQYF
-	-	TRBJ1-2	TRBV12-5	TGTGCTAGTGGTTTGCCAGGGTCTTATGGCTACACCTTC	CASGLPGSYGYTF
-	-	TRBJ2-5	TRBV6-5	TGTGCCAGCAGTTCAGGAGGGCGAGAGACCCAGTACTTC	CASSSGGRETQYF
-	-	TRBJ1-2	TRBV5-6	TGTGCCAGCAGCTTGGAGACCGTAGGGGTCTATGGCTACACCTTC	CASSLETVGVYGYTF
-	-	TRBJ1-1	TRBV12-5	TGTGCTAGTGACCCACTACAGGGCCACACTGAAGCTTTCTTT	CASDPLQGHTEAFF
-	-	TRBJ2-2	TRBV9	TGTGCCAGCAGCGTTGGAGGATCTAACACCGGGGAGCTGTTTTTT	CASSVGGSNTGELFF
-	-	TRBJ2-3	TRBV6-4	TGTGCCAGCACTGAAGCGGCGGGCACAGATACGCAGTATTTT	CASTEAAGTDTQYF
TRBD2	-	TRBJ2-1	TRBV10-1	TGCGCCAGCAGTGAGAGTAGCGGGAGATACAATGAGCAGTTCTTC	CASSESSGRYNEQFF
TRBD2	-	TRBJ2-1	TRBV11-3	TGTGCCAGCAGCTTAGTCACTAGCGGGGGGGCCTCCTACAATGAGCAGTTCTTC	CASSLVTSGGASYNEQFF
-	few	TRBJ2-5	TRBV23-1	TGCGCCAGCATGGAGGGAGAGTTCCCAGAGACCCAGTACTTC	CASMEGEFPETQYF
TRBD2	-	TRBJ2-1	TRBV5-4	TGTGCCACCCTCCACCTAGCGGGGGGGCCCGGGAATGAGCAGTTCTTC	CATLHLAGGPGNEQFF
-	-	TRBJ2-1	TRBV29-1	TGCAGCGTTGACCAGGAGGGCTGGAATGAGCAGTTCTTC	CSVDQEGWNEQFF
-	-	TRBJ2-1	TRBV30	TGTGCCTGGGGGGGGGCCAATTCCTACAATGAGCAGTTCTTC	CAWGGANSYNEQFF
-	-	TRBJ2-3	TRBV19	TGTGCCAGTAGTTCGACAGGTTTGGATACGCAGTATTTT	CASSSTGLDTQYF
TRBD2	-	TRBJ2-7	TRBV5-4	TGTGCCAGCAGCTTGGGGAGCGGGACTCTTTCTCAGTACTTC	CASSLGSGTLSQYF
TRBD2	-	TRBJ2-1	TRBV9	TGTGCCAGCAGCGTATACGCGGGAGATGAGCAGTTCTTC	CASSVYAGDEQFF
-	-	TRBJ1-2	TRBV29-1	TGCAGCGTTGGCAGGGAGGATGGCTACACCTTC	CSVGREDGYTF
TRBD1	few	TRBJ1-2	TRBV6-4	TGTGCCAGCAGTGCTTCTGGGACAGGGTACGATGGCTACACCTTC	CASSASGTGYDGYTF
TRBD2	-	TRBJ2-5	TRBV11-2	TGTGCCAGCAGCTTAGGAGGGAGGGAGACAGAGACCCAGTACTTC	CASSLGGRETETQYF
-	-	TRBJ2-1	TRBV7-9	TGTGCCAGCAGCTCCTCGAGGGTAGTTCGCAATGAGCAGTTCTTC	CASSSSRVVRNEQFF
TRBD1	-	TRBJ1-1	TRBV5-6	TGTGCCAGCAGCAGGACAGGGAAAGAAGCTTTCTTT	CASSRTGKEAFF
-	-	TRBJ1-5	TRBV19	TGTGCCAGTGGACTGAGGGATCAGCCCCAGCATTTT	CASGLRDQPQHF
TRBD1	-	TRBJ2-5	TRBV2	TGTGCCAGCACTCTCCCCCGCTTCGGGACAGCTTACCAAGAGACCCAGTACTTC	CASTLPRFGTAYQETQYF
-	once	TRBJ1-1	TRBV12-5	TGTGCTAGTGAACGTGGGGCAGGCACTGAAGCTTTCTTT	CASERGAGTEAFF
TRBD1	few	TRBJ1-3	TRBV5-6	TGTGCCAGCAGCTCCCGGGACAGGGGACCTGGAAACACCATATATTTT	CASSSRDRGPGNTIYF
-	-	TRBJ1-1	TRBV7-8	TGTGCCAGCAGCCTCATAGGGGGTGGACAGATGAACACTGAAGCTTTCTTT	CASSLIGGGQMNTEAFF
TRBD2	-	TRBJ2-1	TRBV20-1	TGCAGTGCTAGCGGGAGGAATGAGCAGTTCTTC	CSASGRNEQFF